This is a list of T cell receptor beta chains from one sample in a study of response to subunit inactivated influenza vaccine. TCRdb recomputed calls from the RT-PCR reads with MiXCR, one row per CDR3 protein. The sample has around 520,000 distinct CDR3 sequences; 12% are singletons. Source: PBMCs from blood, taken on the day of vaccination. These receptors were taken from a man aged 50-59 years who received an inactivated influenza vaccine. Both conserved end residues are part of each CDR3. D genes are given only for firm matches. Expanded clones get a size class; other rows say once, few or many, or leave the size out.

D gene: TRBD2
J gene: TRBJ2-1
V gene: TRBV28
clone size: many
CDR3 DNA: TGTGCCAGTGGGTTCCGGGAGGGTCTTAGCAATGAGCAGTTCTTC
CDR3 protein: CASGFREGLSNEQFF

D gene: NA
J gene: TRBJ2-2
V gene: TRBV5-1
clone size: many
CDR3 DNA: TGCGCCAGCAGCTTGGAGGGCATCGGGGAGCTGTTTTTT
CDR3 protein: CASSLEGIGELFF

D gene: NA
J gene: TRBJ2-7
V gene: TRBV20-1
clone size: few
CDR3 DNA: TGCAGTGCTAAAGAGTGGGCTAGATCGGGCCCTCTCGAGCAGTACTTC
CDR3 protein: CSAKEWARSGPLEQYF

D gene: NA
J gene: TRBJ1-5
V gene: TRBV24-1
clone size: many
CDR3 DNA: TGTGCCACCAGTAGGGGAGGCAATCAGCCCCAGCATTTT
CDR3 protein: CATSRGGNQPQHF

D gene: NA
J gene: TRBJ1-6
V gene: TRBV20-1
clone size: few
CDR3 DNA: TGCAGTGCTAGACTACAGGGTGTTTCACCCCTCCACTTT
CDR3 protein: CSARLQGVSPLHF

D gene: NA
J gene: TRBJ2-3
V gene: TRBV9
clone size: NA
CDR3 DNA: TGTGCCAGCAGCGTAAGCAGGAGAGGGGGCACAGATACGCAGTATTTT
CDR3 protein: CASSVSRRGGTDTQYF

D gene: NA
J gene: TRBJ2-3
V gene: TRBV5-1
clone size: many
CDR3 DNA: TGCGCCAGCAGCTCAAGACAACCGGGACCGAGCACAGATACGCAGTATTTT
CDR3 protein: CASSSRQPGPSTDTQYF

D gene: NA
J gene: TRBJ2-1
V gene: TRBV14
clone size: few
CDR3 DNA: TGTGCCAGCAGCCAAAGGGGGGCTAGCTCCTACAATGAGCAGTTCTTC
CDR3 protein: CASSQRGASSYNEQFF

D gene: NA
J gene: TRBJ2-7
V gene: TRBV6-4
clone size: many
CDR3 DNA: TGTGCCAGCAGTCCAAACTACCCTCGTGAGCAGTACTTC
CDR3 protein: CASSPNYPREQYF

D gene: NA
J gene: TRBJ2-5
V gene: TRBV29-1
clone size: many
CDR3 DNA: TGCAGCGTTGATCGAGGGAACCAAGAGACCCAGTACTTC
CDR3 protein: CSVDRGNQETQYF

D gene: TRBD2
J gene: TRBJ2-1
V gene: TRBV15
clone size: many
CDR3 DNA: TGTGCCACCAGCAGCCTGGGAGGGTCGAGGCAGTTCTTC
CDR3 protein: CATSSLGGSRQFF

D gene: TRBD1
J gene: TRBJ1-2
V gene: TRBV4-1
clone size: NA
CDR3 DNA: TGCGCCAGCAGCCAAGGTACAGGGGGCAATTCCTATGGCTACACCTTC
CDR3 protein: CASSQGTGGNSYGYTF

D gene: NA
J gene: TRBJ2-6
V gene: TRBV9
clone size: NA
CDR3 DNA: TGTGCCAGCAGCGTATCAGGTGGGGCCAACGTCCTGACTTTC
CDR3 protein: CASSVSGGANVLTF

D gene: TRBD2
J gene: TRBJ2-2
V gene: TRBV29-1
clone size: NA
CDR3 DNA: TGCAGCGTTGTTAGTAGCGGGAGTGCCACCGGGGAGCTGTTTTTT
CDR3 protein: CSVVSSGSATGELFF

D gene: NA
J gene: TRBJ1-4
V gene: TRBV20-1
clone size: NA
CDR3 DNA: TGCAGCTTGTTCCGCCGCCGGGAAAAACTGTTTTTT
CDR3 protein: CSLFRRREKLFF

D gene: NA
J gene: TRBJ2-6
V gene: TRBV12-3/TRBV12-4
clone size: NA
CDR3 DNA: TGTGCCAGCAGTTTCACCCTCTCTGGGGCCAACGTCCTGACTTTC
CDR3 protein: CASSFTLSGANVLTF

D gene: TRBD2
J gene: TRBJ2-7
V gene: TRBV27
clone size: many
CDR3 DNA: TGTGCCAGTCGAGCTAGCGGGACCTACGAGCAGTACTTC
CDR3 protein: CASRASGTYEQYF

D gene: TRBD2
J gene: TRBJ2-3
V gene: TRBV27
clone size: few
CDR3 DNA: TGTGCCAGCAGTTTATTGGGGCGGGGGGGCACAGATACGCAGTATTTT
CDR3 protein: CASSLLGRGGTDTQYF